This T cell receptor beta chain stems from a study of early stage breast cancer tumors (TCRdb year 2017). About the investigation overall: Of the 15 to 20 invasive breast tumors, around twelve were found to be estrogen receptor-positive, progesterone receptor-positive and HER2-negative. A read coverage of roughly 10-fold per sample was achieved on average. Eight of the 12 ER+/PR+/HER2- tumors were invasive ductal carcinomas, while the other four were invasive lobular carcinomas. A total of 2 million to 3 million templates, representing under 1.1 million unique clonotypes, were detected across all samples.

General conclusions and limits of the study: Sequencing bulk genomic DNA from unsorted cells could not capture chain pairing or functional markers like CD4, CD8 and FOXP3. Analysis by tumor subtype was prevented by the small cohort size. Repertoires from blood and normal breast were more alike than repertoires from blood and tumor, and in about 85% of the 16 patients, comparing each tissue with blood separated tumor from normal. Tumors showed roughly 2.5-fold higher T cell density and higher clonality than adjacent normal breast tissue. Enriched TCRB sequences shared across patients were found to be mostly commonly generated sequences that were unlikely to play an important role in the tumor microenvironment.

As regards this clone: Its specific antigen is unknown. It has no much larger one-base neighbor in the sample; base qualities were not kept.

Each sample was amplified as two independent genomic DNA replicates: approximately 550 ng for blood and about 1.5 ug for tumor or normal breast. TCRB sequencing of genomic DNA was carried out with the ImmunoSeq Intro kit according to the manufacturer's instructions. Multiplex PCR was run for roughly 31 cycles using proprietary primers and spike-in control sequences for absolute quantification. Single-end 150-bp reads were used to sequence an 87-bp fragment spanning the CDR3 and the flanking V and J genes. Each lane of an Illumina MiSeq running version 3.0 chemistry carried seven multiplexed samples, with two replicates apiece. The study's processing was this. The vendor's proprietary pipeline handled the raw data processing, merging both replicates into a single result for each sample. A clonotype was defined as productive rearrangements that share the same V-gene family, CDR3 amino acid sequence and J-gene segment. Clonality was computed as 1 minus the normalized Shannon entropy (Pielou evenness) of TCRB abundances. To estimate T cell density, the total number of templates was divided by the input cell count, which was inferred from how much DNA went in. Recon, run with its default parameters, was used to estimate overall repertoire diversity and clonality. A clonotype was considered tumor-enriched if its abundance in tumor exceeded 0.1% and was at least 32-fold higher than its abundance in normal breast. TCRdb limited this immuneACCESS table to in-frame rearrangements with V and J called. A share of clones is missing; checked studies link under half to unresolved V genes, and the rest is unexplained. D and trimming come from the DNA, and the V and J calls and clone size come from that table. Present in this sample are under 45,000 clones, 74% of which were seen just once. Under 7% of the sample lies in the top ten.

The study profiled bulk TCR beta-chain repertoires in matched peripheral blood, tumor and adjacent normal breast tissue taken from fewer than 20 patients with early-stage breast cancer. Before surgery, about 4.5-11 mL of whole blood was collected into EDTA tubes and then processed within 2 hours. Peripheral blood mononuclear cells were isolated by Ficoll-Paque centrifugation in SepMate-50 tubes. PBMCs were cryopreserved in around 90% FBS with about 10% DMSO in aliquots of roughly 1.8 to 4 million cells and stored in liquid nitrogen. The Qiagen AllPrep DNA/RNA Mini kit was used for genomic DNA extraction. The sample consisted of blood. The TCR comes from a person aged 55-75 years with breast cancer.

The CDR3 loop reads CASSQEVWGEYNQPQHF. The DNA sequence is TGCGCCAGCAGCCAAGAAGTTTGGGGAGAGTACAATCAGCCCCAGCATTTT. The V and J segments used are TRBV4-1 and TRBJ1-5, with the D gene too uncertain to name. CDR1 and CDR2 are drawn from the germline V gene: MGHRA, YSYEKL. V and J are truncated by 0 bases and 3 bases respectively, leaving an intervening sequence of 15 bases. The CDR3 runs 17 amino acids, cysteine and phenylalanine included. Only the CDR3 DNA stays, 51 bases, in frame from base 1.